The T cell receptor (beta chain) described here comes from a study of blood T cells in healthy people across ages. The length of the CDR3 is 15 residues. V trimming: 3 bases; J trimming: 4 bases; junction bases outside the gene matches: 5. Primers used in a second PCR of about 7 to 12 cycles were a sample-barcoded 5' primer and a J-beta primer mix. One entry per CDR3 protein results from TCRdb running MiXCR on the 5' RACE reads. The profile shows 550,000 to 700,000 distinct CDR3 sequences, roughly 28% of them singletons. The receptor was isolated from a woman in her 70s in good health. The sequencing sample was made of blood. V is TRBV12-3 or TRBV12-4 and J is TRBJ1-2, with 10 bases identical to TRBD1. The CDR3 protein is CASSLSWTGGYGYTF. The CDR3 region has the DNA TGTGCCAGCAGTTTGAGCTGGACAGGGGGCTATGGCTACACCTTC.